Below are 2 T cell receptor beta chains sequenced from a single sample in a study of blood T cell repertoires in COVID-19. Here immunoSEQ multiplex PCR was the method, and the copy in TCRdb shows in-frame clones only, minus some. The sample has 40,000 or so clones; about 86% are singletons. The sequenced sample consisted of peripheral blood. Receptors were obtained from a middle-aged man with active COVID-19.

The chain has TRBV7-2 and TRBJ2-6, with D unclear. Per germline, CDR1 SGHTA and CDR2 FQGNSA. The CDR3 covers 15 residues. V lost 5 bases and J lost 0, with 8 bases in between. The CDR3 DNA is TGTGCCAGCAGCCGTGCGGTCTCTGGGGCCAACGTCCTGACTTTC. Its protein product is CASSRAVSGANVLTF.

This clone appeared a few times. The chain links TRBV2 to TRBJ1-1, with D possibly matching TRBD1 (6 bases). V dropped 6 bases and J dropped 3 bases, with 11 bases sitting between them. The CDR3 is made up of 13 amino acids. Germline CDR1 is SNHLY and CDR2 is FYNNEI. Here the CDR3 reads CASRREGDTEAFF. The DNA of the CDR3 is TGTGCCAGCAGGCGGGAGGGGGACACTGAAGCTTTCTTT.